This is a list of T cell receptor beta chains from one sample in a study of blood T cell repertoires in COVID-19. Generated by immunoSEQ multiplex PCR, the TCRdb table keeps only in-frame clones and is missing some. Of approximately 200,000 clones listed, more than 80% are singletons. Sequencing was done on a sample of PBMCs or T cells enriched from blood (not recorded which). The receptors come from a man aged 25-40 years who had recovered from COVID-19. Each CDR3 is given with its conserved first and last residue. The order of the fields is J gene, clone size, CDR3 length, V gene, D gene, CDR3 protein, CDR3 DNA. A D gene is named only where the DNA matches it firmly. Clone size is given for some rows only: seen once, a few or many times, or a class if the clone is expanded.

TRBJ2-6,NA,16,TRBV6-5,NA,CASSYAPGSGANVLTF,TGTGCCAGCAGTTACGCCCCAGGGTCTGGGGCCAACGTCCTGACTTTC
TRBJ2-3,NA,15,TRBV21-1,NA,CASSKGKGRSDTQYF,TGTGCCAGCAGCAAAGGAAAGGGGCGTTCAGATACGCAGTATTTT
TRBJ1-3,NA,15,TRBV18,TRBD1,CASSPTGQAGNTIYF,TGTGCCAGCTCACCAACGGGACAGGCTGGAAACACCATATATTTT
TRBJ1-1,NA,15,TRBV18,TRBD1,CASSSWTGANTEAFF,TGTGCCAGCTCATCGTGGACAGGGGCGAACACTGAAGCTTTCTTT
TRBJ2-2,NA,15,TRBV19,NA,CASSIAGSGTGELFF,TGTGCCAGTAGTATAGCCGGGAGTGGCACCGGGGAGCTGTTTTTT
TRBJ1-3,NA,16,TRBV15,NA,CATSNRQKLSGNTIYF,TGTGCCACCAGCAACCGACAGAAGCTTTCTGGAAACACCATATATTTT
TRBJ2-3,NA,13,TRBV15,NA,CATSNIERDTQYF,TGTGCCACCAGCAACATCGAGCGGGATACGCAGTATTTT
TRBJ1-4,NA,17,TRBV28,TRBD1,CATRVGDRGPTNEKLFF,TGTGCCACCCGCGTAGGAGACAGGGGGCCAACTAATGAAAAACTGTTTTTT
TRBJ1-5,NA,15,TRBV6-5,NA,CASSRGTGSNQPQHF,TGTGCCAGCAGTAGGGGAACAGGGAGTAATCAGCCCCAGCATTTT
TRBJ2-7,NA,14,TRBV3-1/TRBV3-2,TRBD2,CASSSRLAGDEQYF,TGTGCCAGCAGTTCCCGACTAGCGGGGGACGAGCAGTACTTC
TRBJ2-3,NA,16,TRBV6-6,TRBD2,CASSYTLAESTDTQYF,TGTGCCAGCAGTTACACGCTAGCGGAGAGCACAGATACGCAGTATTTT
TRBJ1-5,NA,13,TRBV10-2,TRBD1,CASSEAGGITQHF,TGCGCCAGCAGTGAGGCAGGGGGTATCACCCAGCATTTT
TRBJ2-1,NA,13,TRBV6-5,NA,CASSYRGSPEQFF,TGTGCCAGCAGTTACAGGGGGAGCCCCGAGCAGTTCTTC
TRBJ1-1,NA,15,TRBV19,TRBD1,CASSIGTGENTEAFF,TGTGCCAGTAGTATAGGGACAGGGGAGAACACTGAAGCTTTCTTT
TRBJ2-7,few,16,TRBV5-1,TRBD1,CASSLESWDRGYEQYF,TGCGCCAGCAGCTTGGAATCGTGGGACAGGGGCTACGAGCAGTACTTC
TRBJ1-2,few,14,TRBV14,TRBD1,CASSQAGQGHGYTF,TGTGCCAGCAGCCAAGCCGGACAGGGACATGGCTACACCTTC
TRBJ2-2,NA,14,TRBV7-9,NA,CASSPTTNTGELFF,TGTGCCAGCAGCCCTACTACGAACACCGGGGAGCTGTTTTTT
TRBJ2-2,NA,14,TRBV9,NA,CASSLLLNTGELFF,TGTGCCAGCAGTCTGCTACTGAACACCGGGGAGCTGTTTTTT
TRBJ1-2,NA,14,TRBV19,TRBD1,CASRTGDKNYGYTF,TGTGCCAGTAGGACAGGGGACAAGAACTATGGCTACACCTTC
TRBJ2-1,NA,12,TRBV18,NA,CASSPQEAEQFF,TGTGCCAGCTCACCCCAGGAGGCTGAGCAGTTCTTC
TRBJ2-7,NA,17,TRBV5-1,TRBD2,CASSGQLAGSSSYEQYF,TGCGCCAGCAGTGGTCAGCTAGCGGGATCGAGCTCCTACGAGCAGTACTTC
TRBJ2-5,NA,13,TRBV5-1,TRBD2,CASNENGRETQYF,TGCGCCAGCAATGAAAACGGGAGGGAGACCCAGTACTTC
TRBJ1-1,NA,14,TRBV6-5,NA,CASRTGFGNTEAFF,TGTGCCAGCAGAACAGGGTTCGGGAACACTGAAGCTTTCTTT
TRBJ2-7,NA,14,TRBV6-5,NA,CASSYSRGLNEQYF,TGTGCCAGCAGTTACTCCAGGGGTTTGAACGAGCAGTACTTC
TRBJ1-4,NA,15,TRBV5-1,NA,CAGLCTRAIKEKLFF,TGCGCCGGATTGTGTACCAGGGCTATAAAGGAAAAACTGTTTTTT
TRBJ2-2,NA,17,TRBV18,NA,CASSPPSRGSNTGELFF,TGTGCCAGCTCACCACCCAGTCGGGGATCGAACACCGGGGAGCTGTTTTTT
TRBJ2-3,NA,15,TRBV19,TRBD1,CASSIGTGRTDTQYF,TGTGCCAGTAGTATAGGGACAGGGAGAACAGATACGCAGTATTTT
TRBJ2-1,NA,20,TRBV2,TRBD2,CASSDSLAGNQKTSYNEQFF,TGTGCCAGCAGTGATTCGCTAGCGGGAAATCAGAAGACCTCCTACAATGAGCAGTTCTTC
TRBJ2-1,NA,16,TRBV12-5,TRBD1,CASGLGQGATYNEQFF,TGTGCTAGTGGTTTGGGGCAGGGGGCCACCTACAATGAGCAGTTCTTC
TRBJ1-4,NA,15,TRBV6-6,NA,CASSYREATNEKLFF,TGTGCCAGCAGTTACAGGGAGGCAACTAATGAAAAACTGTTTTTT
TRBJ2-3,NA,14,TRBV4-3,NA,CASSRGSGTDTQYF,TGCGCCAGCAGCCGAGGTTCAGGGACAGATACGCAGTATTTT
TRBJ2-2,NA,15,TRBV7-7,NA,CASSLNAANTGELFF,TGTGCTAGCAGCTTAAACGCAGCGAACACCGGGGAGCTGTTTTTT
TRBJ2-7,NA,16,TRBV4-3,TRBD2,CASSHQLAGGSYEQYF,TGCGCCAGCAGCCACCAACTAGCGGGAGGTTCCTACGAGCAGTACTTC
TRBJ1-1,once,12,TRBV10-2,NA,CASSQGYTEAFF,TGCGCCAGCAGTCAGGGTTACACTGAAGCTTTCTTT
TRBJ1-2,NA,13,TRBV2,NA,CASSVQGRNGYTF,TGTGCCAGCAGCGTACAGGGCAGGAATGGCTACACCTTC
TRBJ2-1,NA,17,TRBV9,TRBD2,CASSVEGLAGGPDEQFF,TGTGCCAGCAGCGTAGAGGGACTAGCGGGAGGGCCCGATGAGCAGTTCTTC
TRBJ2-7,NA,12,TRBV19,TRBD1,CASRTGGDEQYF,TGTGCCAGTAGGACAGGGGGCGACGAGCAGTACTTC
TRBJ1-2,NA,16,TRBV4-3,TRBD1,CASSQGSGTGSNGYTF,TGCGCCAGCAGCCAGGGTTCAGGGACAGGGAGCAATGGCTACACCTTC
TRBJ2-5,once,13,TRBV5-1,NA,CASSRGSWETQYF,TGCGCCAGCAGCAGGGGTTCTTGGGAGACCCAGTACTTC
TRBJ1-2,NA,15,TRBV4-3,NA,CASSGGPKLGYGYTF,TGCGCCAGCAGCGGAGGACCCAAGCTGGGCTATGGCTACACCTTC
TRBJ2-7,NA,12,TRBV20-1,NA,CSASRGSNEQYF,TGCAGTGCTAGTCGGGGGTCCAACGAGCAGTACTTC
TRBJ1-2,NA,13,TRBV30,TRBD1,CAWSRGQGNGYTF,TGTGCCTGGAGTCGGGGACAGGGGAATGGCTACACCTTC
TRBJ2-1,NA,15,TRBV27,NA,CASLPRSVPDNEQFF,TGTGCCAGCCTACCTCGATCGGTACCTGACAATGAGCAGTTCTTC